This TCR beta chain originates from a study of blood T cell repertoires in COVID-19. Authors' analysis steps: Estimation of nucleated cell counts relied on the amplification of reference gene primers. Generated by immunoSEQ multiplex PCR, the TCRdb table keeps only in-frame clones and is missing some. For V, J and clone size, that table is used; D and trimming come from the DNA. The table lists 400,000 to 450,000 clones, more than 80% of them singletons, with approximately 1.4% in the top ten. J was trimmed by 7 bases and V by 2 bases; bases with no gene match: 6. The CDR3 runs to 16 residues. CDR1 and CDR2 (germline): MGHRA, YSYEKL.

Sample: peripheral blood. The receptor comes from a woman between 25 and 40 years old with active or convalescent COVID-19. The chain couples TRBV4-1 to TRBJ2-7, with TRBD2 matching over 15 bases. In nucleotides, the CDR3 is TGCGCCAGCAGCCAATTTGGACTAGCGGGAGGGGGAGAGCAGTACTTC. It specifies CASSQFGLAGGGEQYF.